The 21 T cell receptor beta chains below all came from one sample that was sequenced in a study of blood T cells in healthy people across ages. A second PCR of roughly 7 to 11 cycles used a sample-barcoded 5' primer and a J-beta primer mix. Via MiXCR, TCRdb re-called the 5' RACE reads, giving one row per CDR3 protein. The sample holds over 1,200,000 distinct CDR3 sequences, 59% seen once. The sequenced sample was blood. The receptors shown here come from a man between 18 and 35 years old in good health.

This clonotype was detected many times. This rearrangement joins TRBV12-3 or TRBV12-4 to TRBJ2-7; TRBD1 agrees at 9 bases. This CDR3 contains 14 residues. V was pared by 6 bases and J by 4 bases, with 7 bases of the junction left unmatched. The CDR3 DNA is TGTGCCAGCAGCTCACCGGGACAGGGTTACGAGCAGTACTTC. This gives the protein CASSSPGQGYEQYF.

J is TRBJ2-7 and V is TRBV4-3; 9 bases map to TRBD2. With V trimmed by 1 base and J by 0 bases, 4 bases remained unmatched. The CDR3 is made up of 16 amino acids. CDR1 and CDR2 (germline): LGHNA, YSLEER. The CDR3 DNA is TGCGCCAGCAGCCAAGGCGGGGGGGCGAGCTCCTACGAGCAGTACTTC. This gives the protein CASSQGGGASSYEQYF.

This rearrangement joins TRBV4-3 to TRBJ2-4; D gene unclear. Trimming stripped 0 bases from V and 12 bases from J, with 15 bases between. Germline CDR1 LGHNA, CDR2 YSLEER. The CDR3 length is 14 residues. CDR3 protein: CASSQESRSPHQYF. CDR3 DNA sequence: TGCGCCAGCAGCCAAGAATCTAGATCACCCCATCAGTACTTC.

V is TRBV21-1 and J is TRBJ2-2; the table gives TRBD1 as D, unverified against the DNA. TRBV21-1 is an annotated pseudogene. The CDR3 sequence is 16 residues long. The CDR3 DNA reads as TGTGCCAGCAGCAAAGAAACCGGGGCCATAACCGGGGAGCTGTTTTTT. Its translation: CASSKETGAITGELFF.

The rearrangement uses TRBV12-3 or TRBV12-4 and TRBJ2-3, with a tentative D call TRBD2 (5 bases). CDR3 length: 16 residues. The V gene lost 1 base and the J gene lost 6 bases, with 17 bases spanning the gap. The CDR3 DNA follows: TGTGCCAGCAGTTTAGGTCCAGCGGTGGATTCGGATACGCAGTATTTT. Protein sequence: CASSLGPAVDSDTQYF.

V usage is TRBV6-1 and J usage is TRBJ1-2; no reliable D call. The germline gives CDR1 MNHNS, CDR2 SASEGT. V lost 7 bases, J lost 8 bases, and 20 bases lay in between. The CDR3 totals 14 residues. CDR3 loop: CASTPGVSSRGYTF. As DNA, the CDR3 is TGTGCCAGCACCCCAGGTGTGTCCTCACGGGGCTACACCTTC.

The sample holds a few counts of this clonotype. This chain joins TRBV12-3 or TRBV12-4 and TRBJ2-3; TRBD2 matches 14 bases. Trimming at V came to 2 bases and at J to 4 bases, leaving 8 bases not matched to a gene. The CDR3 spans 18 residues. CDR3: CASSLRGTSGRFADTQYF. The CDR3 DNA reads TGTGCCAGCAGTTTAAGGGGGACTAGCGGGAGATTCGCAGATACGCAGTATTTT.

This chain connects TRBV20-1 to TRBJ2-7; D unresolved. Per germline, CDR1 DFQATT and CDR2 SNEGSKA (reference sequence). The CDR3 runs to 11 residues. Trimming removed 0 bases from V and 7 bases from J, with 7 bases in between. Here the CDR3 DNA reads TGCAGTGCTAGAGATCGAGCAGAGCAGTACTTC. Protein product: CSARDRAEQYF.

The rearrangement links TRBV27 to TRBJ2-7, with TRBD2 as a possible D gene (7 bases). CDR3 length: 15 residues. The V gene lost 5 bases and the J gene lost 3 bases, with 17 bases spanning the gap. Germline V lookup: CDR1 MNHEY, CDR2 SMNVEV (reference sequence). CDR3 loop: CASSPVAGAFYEQYF. The CDR3, as DNA: TGTGCCAGCAGTCCGGTGGCGGGGGCCTTCTACGAGCAGTACTTC.

The V call is TRBV27, the J call TRBJ2-3; tentatively, D is TRBD2 (6 bases). This CDR3 is built from 15 residues. Germline CDR1 is MNHEY and CDR2 is SMNVEV (reference sequence). Trimming cost V 1 base and J 2 bases, with 10 bases left between them. This chain's CDR3 is CASSLLAVTTDTQYF. The CDR3 DNA follows: TGTGCCAGCAGTTTATTAGCGGTCACCACAGATACGCAGTATTTT.

Only a few counts were recorded for this clonotype. The V call is TRBV7-2, the J call TRBJ2-2, with D possibly matching TRBD2 (6 bases). In germline, CDR1 is SGHTA, CDR2 FQGNSA. The CDR3 runs 15 residues. V shed 4 bases and J shed 4 bases, with 13 bases lying between them. The CDR3 region is CASSSRLAVTGELFF. The CDR3 DNA reads as TGTGCCAGCAGCTCTCGATTAGCGGTCACCGGGGAGCTGTTTTTT.

This chain connects TRBV20-1 to TRBJ2-1; TRBD2 aligns across 12 bases. The CDR3 has 16 amino acids. J gave up 8 bases and V 5 bases, and 13 bases lay outside the gene matches. The germline CDR1 and CDR2 sequences are DFQATT and SNEGSKA (reference sequence). The CDR3 here is CSAFTSGGPLSHEQFF. The CDR3 bases are TGCAGTGCTTTCACTAGCGGGGGGCCTCTGAGCCATGAGCAGTTCTTC.

This clonotype was recorded a few times. The V and J genes are TRBV20-1 and TRBJ2-1, with a possible D match to TRBD1 (7 bases). V gave up 3 bases and J gave up 2 bases, with 20 bases separating them. Germline assignment: CDR1 DFQATT and CDR2 SNEGSKA (reference sequence). The CDR3 runs 17 residues. CDR3 DNA: TGCAGTGCTAGTGGCAGTGGCGGGACAGCTCCCTACAATGAGCAGTTCTTC. It yields the protein CSASGSGGTAPYNEQFF.

The rearrangement joins TRBV7-9 to TRBJ2-1; no reliable D call. This CDR3 comprises 15 residues. V was shortened by 4 bases and J by 8 bases, with 18 bases between the two germline ends. Germline V lookup: CDR1 SEHNR, CDR2 FQNEAQ (reference sequence). In nucleotides, the CDR3 is TGTGCCAGCAGCTACGGGCCCTCCACGGCGGATGAGCAGTTCTTC. It encodes CASSYGPSTADEQFF.

The CDR3 here is CATRGDSYNEQFF. Here the CDR3 DNA reads TGTGCCACCAGGGGGGACAGTTACAATGAGCAGTTCTTC. J is TRBJ2-1 and V is TRBV7-2; perhaps TRBD1 as D (7 bases). V was trimmed by 10 bases and J by 4 bases, leaving 14 bases between them. This CDR3 is 13 amino acids long. Germline-derived CDR1 and CDR2 are SGHTA and FQGNSA.

This clonotype was detected a few times. This chain links TRBV4-2 with TRBJ1-5; weak D call: TRBD1 (5 bases). CDR1 and CDR2 from the germline V gene are LGHNA and YNFKEQ. CDR3 length: 18 amino acids. V shed 4 bases and J shed 0 bases, with 19 bases lying between them. The CDR3 is CASSPDLYRGYSNQPQHF. CDR3 nucleotide sequence: TGTGCCAGCAGCCCCGATTTATATCGGGGGTATAGCAATCAGCCCCAGCATTTT.

This chain connects TRBV12-3 or TRBV12-4 to TRBJ2-3, with 10 nucleotides matching TRBD2. V trimming: 2 bases; J trimming: 5 bases; junction bases outside the gene matches: 4. The CDR3 covers 15 residues. CDR3 sequence (DNA): TGTGCCAGCAGTTTAAGCCTAGCGGGAGAAGATACGCAGTATTTT. This gives the protein CASSLSLAGEDTQYF.

The V call is TRBV7-2, the J call TRBJ2-1, with 7 bases matching TRBD2. CDR3 length: 15 residues. V was pared by 5 bases and J by 4 bases, with 8 bases of the junction left unmatched. The germline CDR1 and CDR2 sequences are SGHTA and FQGNSA. DNA for the CDR3: TGTGCCAGCAGCCGCTTACCGGGACTATACAATGAGCAGTTCTTC. Translated, it gives CASSRLPGLYNEQFF.

The CDR3 here is CASSQRTGTEKLFF. CDR3 sequence (DNA): TGTGCCAGCAGCCAACGGACAGGGACGGAAAAACTGTTTTTT. The chain links TRBV16 to TRBJ1-4; 8 nucleotides align to TRBD1. The germline V gene has CDR1 KGHSY and CDR2 FQNENV. This CDR3 spans 14 amino acids. V shed 2 bases and J 8 bases; nucleotides not matched to a gene: 4.

J is TRBJ2-2 and V is TRBV10-3; D ambiguous. CDR3 length: 15 residues. Looked up from germline, CDR1 is ENHRY and CDR2 is SYGVKD. Trimming left V 6 bases short and J 1 base short, with 12 bases between. The CDR3 spells CAISPWQGNTGELFF. The CDR3 nucleotides read TGTGCCATCAGCCCCTGGCAAGGGAACACCGGGGAGCTGTTTTTT.

CDR3 bases: TGCGCCAGCAGCCCTGGGGCTAGCGGGGAGGGCGGAGAGACCCAGTACTTC. The encoded protein is CASSPGASGEGGETQYF. This chain joins TRBV4-3 and TRBJ2-5; TRBD2 matches at 9 bases. In germline, CDR1 is LGHNA, CDR2 YSLEER. The ends lost 4 bases at V and 4 bases at J; junction bases unmatched: 13. The length of the CDR3 is 17 residues.